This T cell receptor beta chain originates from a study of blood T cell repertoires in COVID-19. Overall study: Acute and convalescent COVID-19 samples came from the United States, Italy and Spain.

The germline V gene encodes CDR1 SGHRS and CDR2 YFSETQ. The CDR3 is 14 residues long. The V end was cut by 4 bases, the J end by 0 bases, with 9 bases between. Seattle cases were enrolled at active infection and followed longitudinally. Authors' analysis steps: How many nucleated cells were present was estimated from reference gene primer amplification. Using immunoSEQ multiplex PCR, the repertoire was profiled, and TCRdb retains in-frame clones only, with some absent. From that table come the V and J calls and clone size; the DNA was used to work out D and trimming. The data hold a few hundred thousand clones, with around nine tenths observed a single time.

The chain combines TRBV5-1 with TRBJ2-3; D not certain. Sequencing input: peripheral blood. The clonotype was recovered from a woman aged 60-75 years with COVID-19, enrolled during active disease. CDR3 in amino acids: CASSPTASTDTQYF. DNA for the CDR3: TGCGCCAGCAGCCCCACTGCCAGCACAGATACGCAGTATTTT.